A selection of T cell receptor beta chains follows, all from one sample in a study of blood T cells in healthy people across ages. MiXCR was run by TCRdb on the 5' RACE reads, yielding one entry per CDR3 protein. The table shows roughly 800,000 distinct CDR3 sequences, with just under 25% occurring only once. This sample also appeared in a second study, on T cells of mothers and their children.

The sample consisted of blood. The source is a boy between 10 and 17 years old in good health. Both conserved end residues are part of each CDR3. Fields, in order: CDR3 protein, CDR3 DNA, D gene, clone size, J gene, V gene. The D gene is left open where the match is weak. Size is omitted from some rows. Given values are once, few, many or a class for expanded clones.

CASRYGLAGDNEQFF	TGTGCCAGCAGGTACGGACTAGCGGGAGACAATGAGCAGTTCTTC	TRBD2	.	TRBJ2-1	TRBV6-2/TRBV6-3
CSARSSGRAKSNEQFF	TGCAGTGCTAGATCGAGCGGGAGGGCCAAGAGCAATGAGCAGTTCTTC	TRBD2	.	TRBJ2-1	TRBV20-1
CASSQDAYNEQFF	TGCGCCAGCAGCCAGGACGCCTACAATGAGCAGTTCTTC	.	.	TRBJ2-1	TRBV5-1
CASSLSGRGNTQYF	TGTGCCAGCAGCTTGAGCGGGAGAGGGAATACGCAGTATTTT	TRBD2	.	TRBJ2-3	TRBV7-9
CASSPTTGETQYF	TGTGCCAGCAGCCCCACGACCGGGGAGACCCAGTACTTC	.	.	TRBJ2-5	TRBV28
CASSDGSAPYEQYF	TGTGCCAGCAGTGATGGAAGCGCCCCCTACGAGCAGTACTTC	.	.	TRBJ2-7	TRBV2
CSVENRDNEQFF	TGCAGCGTTGAAAACAGGGACAATGAGCAGTTCTTC	.	few	TRBJ2-1	TRBV29-1
CASGIGTGPYEQYF	TGTGCTAGCGGCATCGGGACAGGTCCCTACGAGCAGTACTTC	TRBD1	.	TRBJ2-7	TRBV12-5
CASSAKGERGRHYEQYF	TGTGCCAGCAGTGCCAAAGGGGAGCGGGGCCGACACTACGAGCAGTACTTC	TRBD2	few	TRBJ2-7	TRBV6-1
CASSDLGETYEQYF	TGTGCCAGCAGTGATTTAGGGGAGACCTACGAGCAGTACTTC	.	.	TRBJ2-7	TRBV25-1
CASSSGRSSGANVLTF	TGTGCCAGCAGCTCCGGACGGAGCTCTGGGGCCAACGTCCTGACTTTC	.	.	TRBJ2-6	TRBV5-5
CASSQGQGGTGELFF	TGTGCCAGCAGCCAAGGGCAGGGGGGCACCGGGGAGCTGTTTTTT	.	.	TRBJ2-2	TRBV3-1
CASSLGHREWTDTQYF	TGTGCCAGCAGCTTAGGGCACCGGGAGTGGACAGATACGCAGTATTTT	.	.	TRBJ2-3	TRBV7-2
CASIFTGDRPQETQYF	TGTGCCAGCATTTTCACAGGAGATCGTCCCCAAGAGACCCAGTACTTC	.	few	TRBJ2-5	TRBV2
CASSFHGGGGNTIYF	TGTGCCAGCAGCTTTCACGGCGGGGGAGGAAACACCATATATTTT	.	.	TRBJ1-3	TRBV7-2
CSGLKGSYEQYF	TGCAGTGGTTTGAAGGGGTCCTACGAGCAGTACTTC	.	few	TRBJ2-7	TRBV20-1
CASSLVPDQETQYF	TGTGCCAGCAGCTTAGTTCCGGATCAAGAGACCCAGTACTTC	.	.	TRBJ2-5	TRBV7-2
CRVESGRVHGYTF	TGCAGAGTTGAATCTGGGAGGGTTCACGGCTACACCTTC	.	few	TRBJ1-2	TRBV29-1
CASSPDRVVYGYTF	TGTGCCAGCTCACCCGACAGGGTTGTCTATGGCTACACCTTC	TRBD1	few	TRBJ1-2	TRBV18
CSASYEGNEQFF	TGCAGTGCTAGTTACGAGGGGAATGAGCAGTTCTTC	.	few	TRBJ2-1	TRBV20-1
CASSSGTSGFTDTQYF	TGCGCCAGCAGCTCCGGGACTAGCGGGTTCACAGATACGCAGTATTTT	TRBD2	.	TRBJ2-3	TRBV5-1
CAISPLGPQSSYEQYF	TGTGCCATCAGTCCCCTTGGTCCCCAGAGCTCCTACGAGCAGTACTTC	.	.	TRBJ2-7	TRBV10-3
CASKREVLNTEAFF	TGCGCCAGCAAGAGGGAAGTCTTGAACACTGAAGCTTTCTTT	.	.	TRBJ1-1	TRBV5-1
CASSRIIDRSEETQYF	TGTGCCAGCAGCCGCATCATAGACCGTAGTGAGGAGACCCAGTACTTC	.	.	TRBJ2-5	TRBV7-9
CASLYWPSRLGGLPYTGELFF	TGTGCCAGCCTCTATTGGCCTTCGAGGCTAGGGGGACTACCCTACACCGGGGAGCTGTTTTTT	.	few	TRBJ2-2	TRBV28
CASSPVGGGTYNEQFF	TGTGCCAGTAGTCCGGTCGGGGGGGGGACCTACAATGAGCAGTTCTTC	TRBD2	few	TRBJ2-1	TRBV19
CASSPTSTGELFF	TGTGCCAGCAGTCCGACTAGCACCGGGGAGCTGTTTTTT	.	.	TRBJ2-2	TRBV6-4
CASSQGAGDEQYF	TGCGCCAGCAGCCAAGGGGCAGGGGACGAGCAGTACTTC	.	.	TRBJ2-7	TRBV4-1
CASIGQGADGYTF	TGTGCCAGCATCGGGCAGGGGGCGGATGGCTACACCTTC	TRBD1	few	TRBJ1-2	TRBV6-1
CASSVRPGPTGELFF	TGTGCCAGCAGCGTCCGACCCGGACCCACCGGGGAGCTGTTTTTT	.	.	TRBJ2-2	TRBV3-1
CASSQVRPSGSMAYEQYF	TGCGCCAGCAGCCAGGTTCGTCCTAGCGGGAGTATGGCGTACGAGCAGTACTTC	TRBD2	.	TRBJ2-7	TRBV4-1
CASSLAARNIQYF	TGTGCCAGCAGCTTGGCCGCTAGAAACATTCAGTACTTC	.	.	TRBJ2-4	TRBV5-6
CAISESGGYEQYF	TGTGCCATCAGTGAGTCCGGGGGTTACGAGCAGTACTTC	.	.	TRBJ2-7	TRBV10-3
CASSLGTAGYEQYF	TGTGCCAGCAGCCTAGGGACGGCTGGGTACGAGCAGTACTTC	.	.	TRBJ2-7	TRBV3-1
CASSLQGLGPNGYTF	TGTGCCAGCAGTTTACAGGGTCTGGGTCCTAATGGCTACACCTTC	.	.	TRBJ1-2	TRBV27
CASSPDGGLGYGYTF	TGTGCCAGCAGCCCCGACGGGGGGCTGGGCTATGGCTACACCTTC	.	few	TRBJ1-2	TRBV7-2
CASSSRDRGFFEQYF	TGTGCCAGCAGCAGCCGGGACAGGGGCTTTTTCGAGCAGTACTTC	TRBD1	.	TRBJ2-7	TRBV7-2
CASGFPGLADSEQYF	TGTGCTAGTGGTTTCCCGGGACTAGCGGACTCCGAGCAGTACTTC	TRBD2	few	TRBJ2-7	TRBV12-5
CASSLGGVRRETQYF	TGTGCCAGCAGCTTAGGCGGGGTACGGCGGGAGACCCAGTACTTC	.	.	TRBJ2-5	TRBV13
CASSPTSGGMYNEQFF	TGTGCCAGCAGCCCGACTAGCGGGGGGATGTACAATGAGCAGTTCTTC	TRBD2	.	TRBJ2-1	TRBV7-2
CASSYSGSYNEQFF	TGTGCCAGCAGTTACTCAGGGTCCTACAATGAGCAGTTCTTC	.	many	TRBJ2-1	TRBV6-2/TRBV6-3
CASSPPGLAGSNEQFF	TGTGCCAGCAGTCCACCGGGACTAGCGGGGTCCAATGAGCAGTTCTTC	TRBD2	few	TRBJ2-1	TRBV12-3/TRBV12-4
CASSLSGLAVEQYF	TGCGCCAGCAGCTTATCGGGACTAGCGGTCGAGCAGTACTTC	TRBD2	few	TRBJ2-7	TRBV5-1
CASSLGGGPNTEAFF	TGTGCCAGCAGCTTAGGTGGGGGGCCGAACACTGAAGCTTTCTTT	.	.	TRBJ1-1	TRBV7-2
CASSPARGNQPQHF	TGTGCCAGCAGCCCGGCGAGGGGCAATCAGCCCCAGCATTTT	.	once	TRBJ1-5	TRBV7-8
CATSDSGQGDNEQFF	TGTGCCACCAGTGATTCCGGACAGGGAGACAATGAGCAGTTCTTC	TRBD1	few	TRBJ2-1	TRBV24-1
CSVELAGPYEQYF	TGCAGCGTTGAACTAGCGGGACCCTACGAGCAGTACTTC	TRBD2	few	TRBJ2-7	TRBV29-1
CASSYYFAGDQETQYF	TGTGCCAGCAGTTACTATTTCGCCGGGGACCAAGAGACCCAGTACTTC	.	.	TRBJ2-5	TRBV6-2/TRBV6-3
CASSQGPSGAGTEAFF	TGCGCCAGCAGCCAAGGCCCTAGCGGGGCTGGCACTGAAGCTTTCTTT	.	.	TRBJ1-1	TRBV4-3
CSVALGAVEAFF	TGCAGCGTTGCGCTAGGGGCAGTTGAAGCTTTCTTT	.	.	TRBJ1-1	TRBV29-1
CASSPYSLNQPQHF	TGTGCCAGCAGCCCCTACAGCCTTAATCAGCCCCAGCATTTT	.	.	TRBJ1-5	TRBV7-8
CASSQGQLKTGLQFF	TGCGCCAGCAGCCAGGGCCAGTTAAAAACGGGTTTGCAGTTCTTC	.	.	TRBJ2-1	TRBV4-3
CASSWSNSPLHF	TGTGCCAGTAGTTGGAGCAATTCACCCCTCCACTTT	.	.	TRBJ1-6	TRBV12-3/TRBV12-4
CASRHLAGRYNEQFF	TGTGCCAGCAGACACCTAGCGGGGCGTTACAATGAGCAGTTCTTC	TRBD2	few	TRBJ2-1	TRBV12-3/TRBV12-4
CASSLVEETCEQYF	TGTGCCAGCAGCTTAGTAGAGGAGACATGCGAGCAGTACTTC	.	few	TRBJ2-7	TRBV7-9
CASRTLLRDTQYF	TGTGCCAGCAGGACCCTACTCCGAGATACGCAGTATTTT	.	.	TRBJ2-3	TRBV6-5
CASSFRSVGNEQFF	TGTGCCAGCAGCTTCCGCAGTGTGGGCAATGAGCAGTTCTTC	.	.	TRBJ2-1	TRBV13
CASSTPGLAAYEQYF	TGTGCCAGCAGTACGCCGGGACTAGCGGCCTACGAGCAGTACTTC	TRBD2	.	TRBJ2-7	TRBV28